Listed here is a single T cell receptor beta chain. CDR1 SGHRS and CDR2 YFSETQ come from the germline V gene. Trimming removed 4 bases from V and 2 bases from J; junction bases left unmatched: 7. This CDR3 contains 15 residues. Participants were placed into cohorts based on the clinical history they reported. In Cohort 3, a recovered donor had either two negative PCRs, clearance, or symptom resolution. Only in-frame clones appear in the TCRdb table, and some are missing; sequencing was by immunoSEQ multiplex PCR. The table shows more than 150,000 clones, with around 79% occurring only once. The sample comes from a study of blood T cell repertoires in COVID-19. Background on the study: The samples span acute and convalescent COVID-19 from the United States, Italy and Spain.

The J gene is TRBJ1-1, the V gene TRBV5-1, with 8 bases that match TRBD1. The sequence came from a man between 50 and 59 years old who had recovered from COVID-19. The sequenced material came from PBMCs or T cells enriched from blood (not recorded which). CDR3 nucleotide sequence: TGCGCCAGCAGCGAACGGACAGGGCCTAACACTGAAGCTTTCTTT. Its translation: CASSERTGPNTEAFF.